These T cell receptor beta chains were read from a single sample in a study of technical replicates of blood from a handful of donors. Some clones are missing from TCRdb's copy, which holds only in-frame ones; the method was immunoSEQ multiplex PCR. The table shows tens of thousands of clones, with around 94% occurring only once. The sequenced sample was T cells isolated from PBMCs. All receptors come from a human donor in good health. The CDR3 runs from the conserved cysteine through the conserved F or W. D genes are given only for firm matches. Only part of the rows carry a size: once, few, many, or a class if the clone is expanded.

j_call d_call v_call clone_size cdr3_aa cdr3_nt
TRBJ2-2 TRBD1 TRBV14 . CASSQYQGAAGELFF TGTGCCAGCAGCCAATACCAGGGGGCCGCCGGGGAGCTGTTTTTT
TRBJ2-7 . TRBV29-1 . CSARGETSSYEQYF TGCAGCGCCCGAGGCGAGACTAGCTCCTACGAGCAGTACTTC
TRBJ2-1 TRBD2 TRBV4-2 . CASSQGSLAPLGNEQFF TGTGCCAGCAGCCAAGGCTCACTAGCGCCCCTTGGGAATGAGCAGTTCTTC
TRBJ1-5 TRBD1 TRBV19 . CASSPGTGNQPQHF TGTGCCAGTAGCCCCGGGACAGGGAATCAGCCCCAGCATTTT
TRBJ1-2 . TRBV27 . CASSLSGRGYGYTF TGTGCCAGCAGTTTATCGGGCAGGGGCTATGGCTACACCTTC
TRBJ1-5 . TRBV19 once CASSMKEYNQPQHF TGTGCCAGTAGTATGAAGGAGTACAATCAGCCCCAGCATTTT
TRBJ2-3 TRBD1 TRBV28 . CASSRPGQGTDTQYF TGTGCCAGCAGCCGGCCGGGACAGGGCACAGATACGCAGTATTTT
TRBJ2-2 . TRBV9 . CASSVVGGSGELFF TGTGCCAGCAGCGTAGTCGGGGGAAGCGGGGAGCTGTTTTTT
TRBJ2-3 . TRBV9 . CASSVALATTDTQYF TGTGCCAGCAGCGTAGCCCTAGCAACTACAGATACGCAGTATTTT
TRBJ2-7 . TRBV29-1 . CSVIRGSYEQYF TGCAGCGTTATCAGGGGCTCCTACGAGCAGTACTTC
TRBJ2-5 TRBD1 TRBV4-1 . CASSQKVDRVEKETQYF TGCGCCAGCAGCCAAAAGGTCGACAGGGTGGAAAAAGAGACCCAGTACTTC
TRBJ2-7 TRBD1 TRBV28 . CASSAQGYEQYF TGTGCCAGCAGTGCACAGGGGTACGAGCAGTACTTC
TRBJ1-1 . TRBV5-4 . CATLLEQTPTEAFF TGTGCCACCTTACTTGAGCAAACCCCAACTGAAGCTTTCTTT
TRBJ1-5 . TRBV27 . CASSFFLGQPQHF TGTGCCAGCAGTTTTTTCCTCGGTCAGCCCCAGCATTTT
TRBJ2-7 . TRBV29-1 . CSAMSDRNLYEQYF TGCAGCGCTATGAGTGACAGGAATCTTTACGAGCAGTACTTC
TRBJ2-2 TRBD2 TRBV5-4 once CASSLALAADLITGELFF TGTGCCAGCAGCTTGGCGCTAGCGGCCGACCTTATCACCGGGGAGCTGTTTTTT
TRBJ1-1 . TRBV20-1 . CSASEGEAFF TGCAGTGCTAGCGAGGGAGAAGCTTTCTTT
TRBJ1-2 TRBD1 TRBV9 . CASSLRTGPTGGYTF TGTGCCAGCAGCCTCCGGACAGGCCCCACGGGAGGCTACACCTTC
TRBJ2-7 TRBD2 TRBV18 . CASSPTTSGSNEQYF TGTGCCAGCTCACCCACCACTAGCGGGAGCAACGAGCAGTACTTC
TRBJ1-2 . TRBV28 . CASSYPTNYGYTF TGTGCCAGCAGCTACCCCACTAACTATGGCTACACCTTC
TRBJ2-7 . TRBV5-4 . CASSRGYEQYF TGTGCCAGCAGCCGAGGTTACGAGCAGTACTTC
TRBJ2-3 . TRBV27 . CASSLYHPGADTQYF TGTGCCAGCAGTTTATATCACCCTGGAGCAGATACGCAGTATTTT
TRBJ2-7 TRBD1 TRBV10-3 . CAISTPGQNYEQYF TGTGCCATCAGTACTCCGGGACAGAACTACGAGCAGTACTTC
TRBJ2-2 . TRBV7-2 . CASSPRGGNTGELFF TGTGCCAGCAGTCCGAGGGGGGGTAACACCGGGGAGCTGTTTTTT
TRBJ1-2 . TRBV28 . CASSLVGPGDLGGYTF TGTGCCAGCAGTTTAGTTGGACCGGGGGATTTGGGTGGCTACACCTTC
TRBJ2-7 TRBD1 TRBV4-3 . CASSVRDRHYEQYF TGCGCCAGCAGCGTCCGGGACAGGCACTACGAGCAGTACTTC
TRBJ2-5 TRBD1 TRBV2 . CARTGGGETQYF TGTGCCAGGACAGGGGGCGGGGAGACCCAGTACTTC
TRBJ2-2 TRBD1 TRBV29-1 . CSVDRANTGELFF TGCAGCGTGGACAGGGCGAACACCGGGGAGCTGTTTTTT
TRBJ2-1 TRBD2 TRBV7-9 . CASSFPSGRGEQFF TGTGCCAGCAGCTTCCCTAGCGGGAGGGGTGAGCAGTTCTTC
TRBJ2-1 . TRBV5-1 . CASSLLAAYNEQFF TGCGCCAGCAGCTTATTAGCGGCCTACAATGAGCAGTTCTTC
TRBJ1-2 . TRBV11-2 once CASSSDSYGYTF TGTGCCAGCAGCTCGGACAGCTATGGCTACACCTTC
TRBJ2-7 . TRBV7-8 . CASGGTVSYEQYF TGTGCCAGCGGGGGGACGGTTTCCTACGAGCAGTACTTC
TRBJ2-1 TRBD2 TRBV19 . CASSISPGGLYNEQFF TGTGCCAGTAGTATTTCACCGGGAGGCCTTTACAATGAGCAGTTCTTC
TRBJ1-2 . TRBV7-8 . CASSYTTNYGYTF TGTGCCAGCAGCTACACTACTAACTATGGCTACACCTTC
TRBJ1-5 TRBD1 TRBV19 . CASSIGQGGEWPQHF TGTGCCAGTAGTATCGGACAGGGTGGTGAGTGGCCCCAGCATTTT
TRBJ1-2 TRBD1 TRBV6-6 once CASRAYGDRGDGGYTF TGTGCCAGCAGAGCTTACGGGGACAGGGGGGATGGTGGCTACACCTTC
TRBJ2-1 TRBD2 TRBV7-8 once CASSLALSGRVYEQFF TGTGCCAGCAGCTTAGCGCTTAGCGGGAGAGTCTATGAGCAGTTCTTC
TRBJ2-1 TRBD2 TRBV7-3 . CASSLLAGIHNEQFF TGTGCCAGCAGCTTGCTAGCGGGAATACACAATGAGCAGTTCTTC
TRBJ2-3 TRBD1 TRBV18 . CATSPNYVAGGGTQYF TGTGCCACTTCACCAAATTACGTCGCAGGGGGCGGTACGCAGTATTTT
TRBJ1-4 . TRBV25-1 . CASSEVFNEKLFF TGTGCCAGCAGCGAGGTCTTCAATGAAAAACTGTTTTTT
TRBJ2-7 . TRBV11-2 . CASSYPGRGGYEQYF TGTGCCAGCAGCTATCCTGGACGGGGTGGATACGAGCAGTACTTC
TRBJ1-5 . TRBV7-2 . CASSSESDSQEPQHF TGTGCCAGCAGCTCTGAGTCGGACAGTCAGGAGCCCCAGCATTTT
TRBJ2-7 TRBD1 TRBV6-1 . CASFTGTGVYEQYF TGTGCCAGTTTTACCGGGACAGGGGTGTACGAGCAGTACTTC
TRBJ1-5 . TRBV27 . CASSLSFRGYQPQHF TGTGCCAGCAGTTTAAGTTTTAGAGGGTATCAGCCCCAGCATTTT
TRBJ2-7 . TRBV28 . CASSLLRGQVINYEQYF TGTGCCAGCAGTTTACTAAGGGGACAAGTAATAAACTACGAGCAGTACTTC
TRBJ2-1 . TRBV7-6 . CASSSGQAYNEQFF TGTGCCAGCAGCTCGGGACAAGCCTACAATGAGCAGTTCTTC
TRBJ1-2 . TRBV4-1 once CASSQDPGLEAHGYTF TGCGCCAGCAGCCAAGATCCAGGGCTAGAGGCGCATGGCTACACCTTC
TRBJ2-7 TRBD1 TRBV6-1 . CASSEGQGDYEQYF TGTGCCAGCAGTGAGGGGCAGGGGGACTACGAGCAGTACTTC